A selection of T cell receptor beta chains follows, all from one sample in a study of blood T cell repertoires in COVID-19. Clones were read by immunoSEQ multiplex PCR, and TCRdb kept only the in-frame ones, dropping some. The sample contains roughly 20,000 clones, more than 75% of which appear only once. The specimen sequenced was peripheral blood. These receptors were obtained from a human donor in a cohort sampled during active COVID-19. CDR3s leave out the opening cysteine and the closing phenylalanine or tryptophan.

CDR3aa: ASSFTGPSGETQY
v_gene: TRBV7-2

CDR3aa: ASSPGAGQLGTEAF
v_gene: TRBV18

CDR3aa: ASSQLGPMETQY
v_gene: TRBV14

CDR3aa: ASSQDQASGSTDTQY
v_gene: TRBV4-2

CDR3aa: AISDNGVTDTQY
v_gene: TRBV10-3

CDR3aa: ASSGLAGGQETQY
v_gene: TRBV19

CDR3aa: ASSQARRDGETQY
v_gene: TRBV14

CDR3aa: ASSIDGFISGNTIY
v_gene: TRBV19

CDR3aa: ASSLVLAGVAGELF
v_gene: TRBV28

CDR3aa: ASSLAGEAKNIQY
v_gene: TRBV28

CDR3aa: ASSLVGTRSGREQF
v_gene: TRBV5-4

CDR3aa: ASNGGRLAYEQF
v_gene: TRBV5-1

CDR3aa: ASTRLRDRVNNEQF
v_gene: TRBV6-6

CDR3aa: AISESFGERGNTEAF
v_gene: TRBV10-3

CDR3aa: ASEAGSTYNEQF
v_gene: TRBV24-1

CDR3aa: ASSFGGGTKTYEQY
v_gene: TRBV7-9

CDR3aa: ASGPGGVNTEAF
v_gene: TRBV11-2

CDR3aa: ASSLSDRARDTQY
v_gene: TRBV9

CDR3aa: ASSYSGGGPQH
v_gene: TRBV6-5

CDR3aa: ASSPGTGTDTQY
v_gene: TRBV27

CDR3aa: ASSEDRGNSPLH
v_gene: TRBV5-1

CDR3aa: ASSQGQGALSYNEQF
v_gene: TRBV18

CDR3aa: ASNQDIRVQGPLGKAF
v_gene: TRBV14

CDR3aa: ASSSGGETQY
v_gene: TRBV3-1/TRBV3-2

CDR3aa: ASSPAQPASPSYEQY
v_gene: TRBV7-9

CDR3aa: AISESAGGTEAF
v_gene: TRBV10-3

CDR3aa: ASSQDLTSGSNEQF
v_gene: TRBV4-2

CDR3aa: ASSLEVSGYSGANVLT
v_gene: TRBV5-1

CDR3aa: ASSLGGGDYGYT
v_gene: TRBV27

CDR3aa: ASSQDLSGAYNEQF
v_gene: TRBV4-1

CDR3aa: ASSGASGAQETQY
v_gene: TRBV9

CDR3aa: ASSYTGGNGYT
v_gene: TRBV28

CDR3aa: ASSLGGDSLSGYT
v_gene: TRBV28

CDR3aa: ASSRTSNTGELF
v_gene: TRBV7-9

CDR3aa: ASEGEPTYEQY
v_gene: TRBV6-5

CDR3aa: ASSPPNSGRVETQY
v_gene: TRBV18

CDR3aa: ASSQVEDSYSGANVLT
v_gene: TRBV4-1

CDR3aa: ASSLDGNQPQH
v_gene: TRBV5-1

CDR3aa: ASSSSGSGANVLT
v_gene: TRBV7-3

CDR3aa: ASSSGVGETQY
v_gene: TRBV27

CDR3aa: SARDGRAQF
v_gene: TRBV20-1

CDR3aa: ASSLDRRFTEAF
v_gene: TRBV27

CDR3aa: ASGLGTSAFGGTGELF
v_gene: TRBV9

CDR3aa: ASSLEPAGVSETQY
v_gene: TRBV5-1

CDR3aa: ASSRDSETQY
v_gene: TRBV6-6

CDR3aa: AISPMGEAPNYGYT
v_gene: TRBV10-3

CDR3aa: ASSSHRQGSYEQY
v_gene: TRBV7-8

CDR3aa: AWRGGLKFQETQY
v_gene: TRBV30

CDR3aa: ASSWGLAGVYEETQY
v_gene: TRBV12-1

CDR3aa: ASTLTGGNTGELF
v_gene: TRBV19

CDR3aa: ASSYSGQGTGNTIY
v_gene: TRBV6-5

CDR3aa: SARDGEQY
v_gene: TRBV20-1

CDR3aa: ASTSSGSTDTQY
v_gene: TRBV24-1